This T cell receptor beta chain was captured by sequencing in a study of vaccination effects on CD4 cells after COVID-19. Of note for this clone: Its antigen is as yet unknown.

Prior to sequencing, the ViraFEST assay stimulated PBMC with viral peptide pools, which expanded the antigen-specific CD4+ T cells. An approximately ten-day culture period preceded the isolation of CD4+ T cells. All participants had two doses of either the BNT162b2 or mRNA-1273 vaccine. IL-2 medium took the place of half the medium on both days 3 and 7. TCRdb's table, derived via immunoSEQ multiplex PCR, lists solely in-frame clones and lacks some. The sample contains 20,000 to 25,000 clones, more than 70% of which appear only once. Findings and limits, study-wide: Few convalescent patients and no early post-infection timepoints were included in the study. After vaccination of healthy people, only 1 of 255 vaccine-induced clones cross-reacted with common cold coronaviruses.

This specimen was CD4+ T cells from PBMCs cultured with HCoV-229E spike peptides, taken after COVID-19 vaccination. This TCR came from a human donor who received a COVID-19 vaccine.

CDR3 protein: CASGLETDQPQHF. DNA for the CDR3: TGTGCTAGTGGTTTAGAAACAGATCAGCCCCAGCATTTT. The rearrangement links TRBV12-5 to TRBJ1-5; D ambiguous. The V and J ends lost 3 bases and 5 bases respectively, with 8 bases between them. The CDR3 runs 13 residues. Germline CDR1 reads LGHNT; CDR2 reads FRNRAP.